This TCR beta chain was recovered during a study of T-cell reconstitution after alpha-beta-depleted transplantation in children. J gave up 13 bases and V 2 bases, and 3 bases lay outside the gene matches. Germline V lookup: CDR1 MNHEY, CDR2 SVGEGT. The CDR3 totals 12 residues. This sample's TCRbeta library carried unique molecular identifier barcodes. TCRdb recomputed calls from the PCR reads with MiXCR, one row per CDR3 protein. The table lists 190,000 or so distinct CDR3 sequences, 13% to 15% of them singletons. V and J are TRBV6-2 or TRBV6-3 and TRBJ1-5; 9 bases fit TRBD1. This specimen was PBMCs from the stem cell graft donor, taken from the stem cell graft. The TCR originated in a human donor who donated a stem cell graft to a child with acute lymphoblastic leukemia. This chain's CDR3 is CASSYLGQGQHF. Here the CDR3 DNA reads TGTGCCAGCAGTTACCTGGGACAGGGTCAGCATTTT.